This T cell receptor (beta chain) was captured by sequencing in a study of beta chain features in type 1 diabetes. In the study overall: Examined across all samples were about 110,000,000 sorted cells.

Germline-derived CDR1 and CDR2 are SGHTA and FQGNSA. This CDR3 has 17 residues. Deletions cut 0 bases from V and 3 bases from J, with 15 bases between. Comments on this clone: Its antigen is currently unknown.

Of the isolated RNA, all was reverse transcribed, and so the sequenced material was expressed TCRB transcripts. Clones were sequenced by immunoSEQ multiplex PCR, and TCRdb holds only the in-frame ones, with some missing. Found here are 600,000 to 700,000 clones, 9.5% to 15% of them singletons; the top ten hold more than 0.1%. Regarding the study as a whole: Insertions were fewer and deletions more numerous at VDJ junctions in type 1 diabetes patients. A closer apparent resemblance between naive, central memory and Treg TCRB repertoires was seen in patients than in healthy donors. The study found moderately but significantly shorter TCRB CDR3s in all four CD4+ subsets of Type 1 diabetes patients. Cells carrying high TCR expression could end up over-represented when cDNA is sequenced.

This chain links TRBV7-2 with TRBJ2-1, with D tentatively TRBD2 (6 bases). The material sequenced was naive CD4+ T cells from blood. The TCR was taken from a man aged 25-45 years with type 1 diabetes. The CDR3 loop reads CASSLAPPGTGYNEQFF. The CDR3 nucleotides read TGTGCCAGCAGCTTAGCGCCCCCCGGGACTGGCTACAATGAGCAGTTCTTC.